This T cell receptor (beta chain) comes out of a study of blood T cell repertoires in COVID-19. Whole-study context: Samples came from the United States, Italy and Spain, spanning acute and convalescent COVID-19. In each case, the material was cDNA or gDNA derived from T cells, B-cell-depleted T cells, or PBMCs.

This clone was detected only once. Authors' methods: Reference gene primer amplification gave nucleated cell count estimates. TCRdb keeps only in-frame clones here, not all; method: immunoSEQ multiplex PCR. V, J and clone size are taken as reported in that table, and D and trimming were inferred from the DNA itself. The repertoire holds about 250,000 clones, roughly 85% seen once, with roughly 5.3% in the top ten. Patients at the Seattle site were enrolled during active infection and followed longitudinally. V dropped 1 base and J dropped 6 bases, with 8 bases sitting between them. The CDR3 consists of 13 residues. Looked up from germline, CDR1 is SGHNT and CDR2 is YYREEE (reference sequence).

The specimen was peripheral blood. This rearrangement joins TRBV5-4 to TRBJ2-1, with D possibly being TRBD1 (6 bases). This TCR came from a man between 50 and 59 years old with COVID-19, enrolled during active disease. The CDR3 DNA reads as TGTGCCAGCAGCTTGCAGGGGAGCAATGAGCAGTTCTTC. Translated, it gives CASSLQGSNEQFF.